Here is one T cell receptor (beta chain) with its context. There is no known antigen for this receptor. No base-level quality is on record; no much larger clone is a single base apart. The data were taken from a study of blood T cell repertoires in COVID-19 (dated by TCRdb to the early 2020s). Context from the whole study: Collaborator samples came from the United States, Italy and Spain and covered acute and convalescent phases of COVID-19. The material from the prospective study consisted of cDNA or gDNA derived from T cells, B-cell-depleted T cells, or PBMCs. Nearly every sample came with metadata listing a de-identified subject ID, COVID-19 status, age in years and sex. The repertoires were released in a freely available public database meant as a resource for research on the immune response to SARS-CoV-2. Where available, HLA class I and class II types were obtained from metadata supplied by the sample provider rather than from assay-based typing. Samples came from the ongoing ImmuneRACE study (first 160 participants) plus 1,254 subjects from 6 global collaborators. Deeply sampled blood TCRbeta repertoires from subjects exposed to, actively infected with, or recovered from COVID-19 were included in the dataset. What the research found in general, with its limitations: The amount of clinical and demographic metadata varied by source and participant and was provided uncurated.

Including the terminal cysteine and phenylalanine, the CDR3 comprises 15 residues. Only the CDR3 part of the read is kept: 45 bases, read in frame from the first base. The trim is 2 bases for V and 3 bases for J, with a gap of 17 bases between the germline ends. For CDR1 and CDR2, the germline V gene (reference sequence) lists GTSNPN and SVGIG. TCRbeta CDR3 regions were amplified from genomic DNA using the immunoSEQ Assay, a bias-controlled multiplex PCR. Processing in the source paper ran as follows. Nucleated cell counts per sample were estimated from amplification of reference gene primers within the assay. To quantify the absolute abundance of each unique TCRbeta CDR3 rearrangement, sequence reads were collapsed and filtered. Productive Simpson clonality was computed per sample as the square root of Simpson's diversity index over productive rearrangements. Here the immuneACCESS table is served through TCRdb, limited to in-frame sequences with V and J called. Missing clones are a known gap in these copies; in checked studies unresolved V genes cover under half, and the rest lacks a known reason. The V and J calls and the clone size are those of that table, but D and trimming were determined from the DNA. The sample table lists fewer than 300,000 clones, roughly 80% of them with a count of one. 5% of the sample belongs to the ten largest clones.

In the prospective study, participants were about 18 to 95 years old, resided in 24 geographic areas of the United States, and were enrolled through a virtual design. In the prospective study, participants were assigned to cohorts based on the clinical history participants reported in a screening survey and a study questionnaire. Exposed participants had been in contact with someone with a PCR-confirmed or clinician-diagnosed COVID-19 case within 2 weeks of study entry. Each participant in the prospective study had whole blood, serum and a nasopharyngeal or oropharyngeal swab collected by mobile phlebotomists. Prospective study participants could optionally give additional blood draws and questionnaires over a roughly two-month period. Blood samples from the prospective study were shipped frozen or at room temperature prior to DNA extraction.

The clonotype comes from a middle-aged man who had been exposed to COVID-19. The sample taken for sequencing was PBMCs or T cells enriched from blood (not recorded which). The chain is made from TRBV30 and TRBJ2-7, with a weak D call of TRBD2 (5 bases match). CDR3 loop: CAWSPSYDQYYEQYF. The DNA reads TGTGCCTGGAGTCCTAGCTACGACCAATACTACGAGCAGTACTTC. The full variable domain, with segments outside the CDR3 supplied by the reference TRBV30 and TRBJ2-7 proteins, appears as SQTIHQWPATLVQPVGSPLSLECTVEGTSNPNLYWYRQAAGRGLQLLFYSVGIGQISSEVPQNLSASRPQDRQFILSSKKLLLSDSGFYLCAWSPSYDQYYEQYFGPGTRLTVT.